This T cell receptor beta chain emerged from a study of siplizumab effects on memory and regulatory T cells. Approximately 93,000 TCR templates per sample were assayed. This table comes from immunoSEQ multiplex PCR, and its TCRdb copy is limited to in-frame clones, with some not included. Of under 140,000 clones in the sample, 80% to 95% are singletons; the top ten hold 1.3%. General observations from the study: Naive T cells were seemingly more diverse than memory cells, and major contributions to the alloresponse seemed to be made by them.

This CDR3 is 12 amino acids long. CDR1 and CDR2 (germline): SEHNR, FQNEAQ (reference sequence). The V and J ends lost 4 bases and 6 bases respectively, with 8 bases between them. To note about this clone: As yet, its antigen is unknown.

The sequenced sample consisted of CD4+ T cells sorted from blood. The sequence derives from a human donor in good health. V gene TRBV7-9 combines with J gene TRBJ2-3; the D gene is possibly TRBD2 (6 bases). The chain's CDR3 is CASSWGVDTQYF. DNA of the CDR3: TGTGCCAGCAGCTGGGGGGTGGATACGCAGTATTTT.